The rows below give T cell receptor beta chains drawn from one sample of a study of T cells in localized non-small cell lung cancer. The method was immunoSEQ multiplex PCR; TCRdb's version includes in-frame clones alone and lacks a portion of them. Counted here are approximately 34,000 clones, around nine tenths occurring once; the ten biggest clones make up roughly 6.5%. Sequenced material: peripheral blood, taken before any cancer treatment. Receptors were obtained from a woman aged 40-75 years with stage I lung adenocarcinoma. Both conserved end residues are part of each CDR3.

J gene | V gene | CDR3 protein
TRBJ1-2 | TRBV18 | CASSPTDRVDGYTF
TRBJ1-4 | TRBV11-2 | CASSLDLRMGNEKLFF
TRBJ2-1 | TRBV18 | CASSLPNRDGGNEQFF
TRBJ1-5 | TRBV2 | CASRRQGFANQPQHF
TRBJ1-1 | TRBV19 | CASRNRGPNTEAFF
TRBJ1-2 | TRBV2 | CASGRTGASSSYGYTF
TRBJ1-5 | TRBV6-1 | CASSVRPGVINQPQHF
TRBJ2-1 | TRBV4-1 | CASSPSLTRGEFF
TRBJ2-7 | TRBV18 | CASSGGQGALYEQYF
TRBJ1-6 | TRBV5-4 | CASTLRGGGSYNSPLHF
TRBJ2-3 | TRBV7-6 | CASSLSIGDTQYF
TRBJ1-4 | TRBV10-3 | CAISERDGKLFF
TRBJ1-1 | TRBV6-5 | CASSLTGRTEAFF
TRBJ1-1 | TRBV2 | CASSVMRQGAEAFF
TRBJ2-1 | TRBV5-6 | CASSLGISSYNEQFF
TRBJ1-5 | TRBV2 | CASSEGFRVNQPQHF
TRBJ1-1 | TRBV5-4 | CASSVRDRVREAFF
TRBJ1-1 | TRBV7-8 | CASSLGRADFSNTEAFF
TRBJ2-3 | TRBV5-1 | CASSLPSGKADTQYF
TRBJ1-3 | TRBV5-1 | CASSLEISGNTIYF
TRBJ2-3 | TRBV5-4 | CASSRQKGADTQYF
TRBJ2-2 | TRBV11-2 | CASKDPASGGRTGELFF
TRBJ1-5 | TRBV6-5 | CASSYGGNSNQPQHF
TRBJ1-1 | TRBV4-2 | CASSTRQGSGGAFF
TRBJ1-5 | TRBV5-1 | CASSLDGGGQPQHF
TRBJ2-7 | TRBV19 | CASTPGQGAVYEQYF
TRBJ1-1 | TRBV7-9 | CASRSTGTGNTEAFF
TRBJ1-2 | TRBV5-1 | CASSWDRGYGYTF
TRBJ1-1 | TRBV7-9 | CASSLGQGASNTEAFF
TRBJ2-3 | TRBV28 | CASSLAGDSGDTQYF
TRBJ2-7 | TRBV6-1 | CASRSTTPYEQYF
TRBJ2-7 | TRBV11-2 | CASSSPRPKVTARDEQYF
TRBJ2-4 | TRBV7-2 | CASSPRRGAQGLAKNIQYF
TRBJ1-4 | TRBV2 | CASTPRRDGEKLFF
TRBJ2-7 | TRBV7-8 | CASSASRGTGVDEQYF
TRBJ1-2 | TRBV27 | CASSLAGRVSNYGYTF
TRBJ1-4 | TRBV15 | CATSRQGAANEKLFF
TRBJ2-1 | TRBV2 | CASSGGIEQFF
TRBJ1-2 | TRBV27 | CASSLRYGTGTNYGYTF
TRBJ2-7 | TRBV7-2 | CASSLRRGDYEQYF
TRBJ1-2 | TRBV5-5 | CASSLGQGNYGYTF
TRBJ2-1 | TRBV18 | CASSAGQGTYNEQFF
TRBJ1-5 | TRBV6-5 | CASSDDRRQPQHF
TRBJ1-1 | TRBV18 | CASSPLKGRGTEAFF
TRBJ1-2 | TRBV10-2 | CATTEAIPYGYTF
TRBJ1-5 | TRBV16 | CASSQGTGVRNQPQHF
TRBJ2-1 | TRBV5-5 | CASSLDRGDNEQFF
TRBJ1-3 | TRBV7-3 | CASSPTGGNTIYF
TRBJ2-3 | TRBV5-1 | CASSLTGAATTSTDTQYF
TRBJ2-7 | TRBV6-1 | CASSETGITYEQYF
TRBJ2-4 | TRBV27 | CASSPTGQGNIQYF
TRBJ1-1 | TRBV5-6 | CASSRYSTVEAFF